The clone carrying this T cell receptor beta chain was observed a few times. Its specificity is not known. TCRdb independently ran MiXCR on the reads; one entry per CDR3 protein. Of about 770,000 distinct CDR3 sequences listed, almost 30% are singletons. The source of the sample is a study of T cell repertoires in cytomegalovirus infection. Looking at the study overall: Both CMV infection and a matching HLA type were indicated by public TCR beta signatures. Study-level findings and limits: CMV-specific TCR beta clonotypes restricted by HLA-C were the ones dominating the ex vivo response.

Germline V gene data show CDR1 as LNHDA and CDR2 as SQIVND (reference sequence). The length of the CDR3 is 13 residues. V lost 6 bases and J 13 bases, leaving 19 bases between the germline ends. This clonotype was sampled from a human donor in good health (CMV status not recorded). Some clones in this sample may be carry-over from other donors' samples. Sequencing used cultured CD8+ T cells from PBMCs, obtained from culture after CMV antigen stimulation. The chain has TRBV19 and TRBJ2-1; D remains unclear. For the CDR3, the DNA is TGTGCCAGTAGCATTATCCCAGGTCGAACTCAGTTCTTC. This gives the protein CASSIIPGRTQFF. Variable domain in full (rest from reference TRBV19 and TRBJ2-1): DGGITQSPKYLFRKEGQNVTLSCEQNLNHDAMYWYRQDPGQGLRLIYYSQIVNDFQKGDIAEGYSVSREKKESFPLTVTSAQKNPTAFYLCASSIIPGRTQFFGPGTRLTVL.